These T cell receptor beta chains were read from a single sample in a study of metastatic and nonmetastatic thyroid tumors. MiXCR reprocessed the PCR reads for TCRdb. The profile shows 45,000 to 55,000 clones, around 23% of them singletons. Input material: blood. The receptors shown here come from a male donor with papillary thyroid cancer or a benign thyroid nodule (not recorded which). Some clones in this sample may be carry-over from other donors' samples. Each CDR3 is given without its conserved first and last residue. Only part of the rows carry a size: once, few, many, or a class if the clone is expanded.

j_gene,abundance,v_gene,CDR3aa
TRBJ2-2,many,TRBV6-5,ASSFSGTSSTGELF
TRBJ1-4,many,TRBV19,ASTRWGDPEKLF
TRBJ2-2,few,TRBV6-5,ASSYSIRGPAGELF
TRBJ2-7,few,TRBV14,ASSAPRFPVGISYEQY
TRBJ1-1,few,TRBV20-1,SARDGENTEAF
TRBJ1-2,few,TRBV16,ASSQSGESGGYT
TRBJ2-2,NA,TRBV6-1,ASIGGSGRVGELF
TRBJ2-2,NA,TRBV9,ASSLSGEAGELF
TRBJ1-4,many,TRBV10-3,AISDRDDEKLF
TRBJ2-1,NA,TRBV30,AWTGLLYNEQF
TRBJ1-1,NA,TRBV19,ASSLLPTRGGITEAF
TRBJ2-1,NA,TRBV20-1,SAPLAGGPDEQF
TRBJ2-6,few,TRBV4-1,ASSPGPRRANVLT
TRBJ2-7,NA,TRBV20-1,SARDSRTGAYEQY